The clone carrying this TCR beta chain was detected once. The antigen remains undetermined. The data were taken from a study of shared clonotypes between healthy human individuals. Notes on the study in general: Clonotype sharing across a handful of donors was observed for roughly 5% of naive CD4 clonotypes.

Assay runs were performed at deep level. The input for sorted-subset replicate PCRs was approximately 200 ng DNA, tens of thousands of T cell genomes. Sequencing used immunoSEQ multiplex PCR; TCRdb keeps in-frame clones, though not all of them. The sample has about 960,000 clones, approximately 80% seen once. Deletions cut 6 bases from V and 2 bases from J, with 11 bases between. CDR3 length: 14 amino acids. Germline-derived CDR1 and CDR2 are LNHDA and SQIVND (reference sequence). Sequencing was performed on memory CD4+ T cells sorted from blood. As for subset: CD45RA-negative fraction. The clonotype comes from a man in his late teens or twenties in good health. V usage is TRBV19 and J usage is TRBJ1-3; the D is unclear. The CDR3 coding sequence is TGTGCCAGTAGCCGCCGCGAGCCTGGAAACACCATATATTTT. Translating it yields CASSRREPGNTIYF.